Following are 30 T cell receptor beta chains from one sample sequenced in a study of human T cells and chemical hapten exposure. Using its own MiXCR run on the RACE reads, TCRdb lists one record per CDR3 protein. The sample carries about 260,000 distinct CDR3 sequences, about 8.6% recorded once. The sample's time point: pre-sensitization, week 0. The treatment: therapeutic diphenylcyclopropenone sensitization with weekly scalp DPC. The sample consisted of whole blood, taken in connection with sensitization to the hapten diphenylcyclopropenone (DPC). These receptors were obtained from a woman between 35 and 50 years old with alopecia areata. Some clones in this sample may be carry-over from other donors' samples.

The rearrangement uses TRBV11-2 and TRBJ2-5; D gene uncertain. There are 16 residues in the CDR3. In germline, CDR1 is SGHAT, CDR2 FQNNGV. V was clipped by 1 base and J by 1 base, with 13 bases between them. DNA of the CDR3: TGTGCCAGCAGCTTAGTCCCCGGTCCGGTCCAAGAGACCCAGTACTTC. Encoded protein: CASSLVPGPVQETQYF. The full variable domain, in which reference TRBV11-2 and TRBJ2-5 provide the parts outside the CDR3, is EAGVAQSPRYKIIEKRQSVAFWCNPISGHATLYWYQQILGQGPKLLIQFQNNGVVDDSQLPKDRFSAERLKGVDSTLKIQPAKLEDSAVYLCASSLVPGPVQETQYFGPGTRLLVL.

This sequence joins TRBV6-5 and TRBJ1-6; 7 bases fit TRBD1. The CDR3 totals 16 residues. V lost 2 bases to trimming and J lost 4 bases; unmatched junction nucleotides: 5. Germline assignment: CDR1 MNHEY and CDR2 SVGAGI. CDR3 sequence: CASSYRGQVYNSPLHF. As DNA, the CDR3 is TGTGCCAGCAGTTACCGCGGACAGGTTTATAATTCACCCCTCCACTTT.

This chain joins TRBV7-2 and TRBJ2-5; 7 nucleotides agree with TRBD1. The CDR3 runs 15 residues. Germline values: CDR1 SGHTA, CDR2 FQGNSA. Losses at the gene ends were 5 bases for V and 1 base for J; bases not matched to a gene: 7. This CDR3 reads CASSPQGTAQETQYF. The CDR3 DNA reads TGTGCCAGCAGCCCACAGGGGACAGCCCAAGAGACCCAGTACTTC.

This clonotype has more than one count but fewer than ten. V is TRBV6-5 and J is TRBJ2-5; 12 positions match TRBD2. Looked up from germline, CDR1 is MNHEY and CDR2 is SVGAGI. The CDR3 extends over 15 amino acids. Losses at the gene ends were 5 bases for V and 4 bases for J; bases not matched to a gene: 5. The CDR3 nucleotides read TGTGCCAGCAGTCACCTAGCGGGAGGGCGAGAGACCCAGTACTTC. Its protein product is CASSHLAGGRETQYF.

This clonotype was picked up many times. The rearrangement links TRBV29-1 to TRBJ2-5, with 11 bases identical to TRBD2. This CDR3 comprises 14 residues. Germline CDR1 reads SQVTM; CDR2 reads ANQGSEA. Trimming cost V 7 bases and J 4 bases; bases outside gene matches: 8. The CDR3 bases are TGCAGCGCCACACGCGGACTAGCGGGAGAGACCCAGTACTTC. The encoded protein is CSATRGLAGETQYF.

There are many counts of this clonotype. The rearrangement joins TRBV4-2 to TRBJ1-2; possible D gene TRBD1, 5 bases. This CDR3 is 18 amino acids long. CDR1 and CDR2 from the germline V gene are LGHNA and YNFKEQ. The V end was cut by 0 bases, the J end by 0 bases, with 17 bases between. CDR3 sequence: CASSQDIPRGVTNYGYTF. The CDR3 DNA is TGTGCCAGCAGCCAAGACATCCCCCGGGGGGTCACTAACTATGGCTACACCTTC.

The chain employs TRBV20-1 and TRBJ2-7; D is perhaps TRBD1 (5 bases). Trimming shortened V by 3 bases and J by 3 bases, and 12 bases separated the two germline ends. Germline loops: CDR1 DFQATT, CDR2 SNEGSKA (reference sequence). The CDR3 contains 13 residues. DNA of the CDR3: TGCAGTGCTAGCGGGCAGACAGTCTACGAGCAGTACTTC. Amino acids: CSASGQTVYEQYF.

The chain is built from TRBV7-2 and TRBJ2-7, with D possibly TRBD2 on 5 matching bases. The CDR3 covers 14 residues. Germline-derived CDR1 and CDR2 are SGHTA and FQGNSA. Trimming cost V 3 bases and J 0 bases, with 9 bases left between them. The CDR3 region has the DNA TGTGCCAGCAGCTTCGGGGTCGGCTCCTACGAGCAGTACTTC. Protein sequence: CASSFGVGSYEQYF.

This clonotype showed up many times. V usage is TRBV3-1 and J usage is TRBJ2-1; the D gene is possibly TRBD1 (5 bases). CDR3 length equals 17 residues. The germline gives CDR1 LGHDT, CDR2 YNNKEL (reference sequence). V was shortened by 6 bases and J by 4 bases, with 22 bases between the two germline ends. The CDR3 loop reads CASSRLQGSGKYNEQFF. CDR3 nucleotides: TGTGCCAGCAGTCGTCTCCAGGGATCAGGGAAGTACAATGAGCAGTTCTTC.

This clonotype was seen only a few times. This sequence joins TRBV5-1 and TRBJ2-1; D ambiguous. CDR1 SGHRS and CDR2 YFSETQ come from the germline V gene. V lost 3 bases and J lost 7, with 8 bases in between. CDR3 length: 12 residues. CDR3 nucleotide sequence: TGCGCCAGCAGCTACATTGGGAATGAGCAGTTCTTC. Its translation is CASSYIGNEQFF.

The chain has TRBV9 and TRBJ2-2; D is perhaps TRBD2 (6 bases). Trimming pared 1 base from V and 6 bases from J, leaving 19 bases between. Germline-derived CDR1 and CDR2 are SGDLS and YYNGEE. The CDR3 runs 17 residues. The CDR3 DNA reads TGTGCCAGCAGCGTAAACCCCCGGGAGAGGATGGCCGGGGAGCTGTTTTTT. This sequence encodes CASSVNPRERMAGELFF.

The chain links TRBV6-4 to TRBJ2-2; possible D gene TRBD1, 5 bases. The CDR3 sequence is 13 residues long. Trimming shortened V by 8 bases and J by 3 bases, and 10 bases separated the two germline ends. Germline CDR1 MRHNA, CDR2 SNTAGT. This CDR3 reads CASVIRDTGELFF. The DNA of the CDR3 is TGTGCCAGCGTCATCAGGGACACCGGGGAGCTGTTTTTT.

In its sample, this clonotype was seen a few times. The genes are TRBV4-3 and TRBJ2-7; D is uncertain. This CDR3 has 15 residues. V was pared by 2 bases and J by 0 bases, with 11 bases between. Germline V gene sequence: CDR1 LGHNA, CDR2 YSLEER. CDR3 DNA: TGCGCCAGCAGCCAATTTCACCAGAACTCCTACGAGCAGTACTTC. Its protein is CASSQFHQNSYEQYF.

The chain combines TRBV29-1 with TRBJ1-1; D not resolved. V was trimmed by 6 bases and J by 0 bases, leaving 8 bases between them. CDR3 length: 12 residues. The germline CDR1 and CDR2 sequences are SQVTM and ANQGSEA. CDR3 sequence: CSVIGVNTEAFF. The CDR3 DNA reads TGCAGCGTGATCGGGGTGAACACTGAAGCTTTCTTT.

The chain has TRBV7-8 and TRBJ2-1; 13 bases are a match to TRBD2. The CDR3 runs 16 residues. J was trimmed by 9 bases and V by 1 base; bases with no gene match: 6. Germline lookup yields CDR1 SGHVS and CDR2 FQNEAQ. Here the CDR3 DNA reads TGTGCCAGCAGCTTAGATCCGACTAGCGGGAGGTCTGAGCAGTTCTTC. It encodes CASSLDPTSGRSEQFF. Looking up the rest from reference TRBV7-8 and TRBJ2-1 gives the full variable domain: GAGVSQSPRYKVAKRGQDVALRCDPISGHVSLFWYQQALGQGPEFLTYFQNEAQLDKSGLPSDRFFAERPEGSVSTLKIQRTQQEDSAVYLCASSLDPTSGRSEQFFGPGTRLTVL.

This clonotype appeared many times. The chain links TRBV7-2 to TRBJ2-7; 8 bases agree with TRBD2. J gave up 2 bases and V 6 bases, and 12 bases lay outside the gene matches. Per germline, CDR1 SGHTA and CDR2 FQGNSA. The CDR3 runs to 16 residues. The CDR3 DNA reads TGTGCCAGCAGGGAATGGAGCGGGAGCGCAACCTACGAGCAGTACTTC. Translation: CASREWSGSATYEQYF.

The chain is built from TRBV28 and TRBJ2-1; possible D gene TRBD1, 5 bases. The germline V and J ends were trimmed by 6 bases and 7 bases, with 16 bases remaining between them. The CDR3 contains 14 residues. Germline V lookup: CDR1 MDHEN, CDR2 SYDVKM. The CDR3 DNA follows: TGTGCCAGCAGCTCCGGACACGGTTGGAATGAGCAGTTCTTC. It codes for CASSSGHGWNEQFF. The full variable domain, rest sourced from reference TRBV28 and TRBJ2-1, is DVKVTQSSRYLVKRTGEKVFLECVQDMDHENMFWYRQDPGLGLRLIYFSYDVKMKEKGDIPEGYSVSREKKERFSLILESASTNQTSMYLCASSSGHGWNEQFFGPGTRLTVL.

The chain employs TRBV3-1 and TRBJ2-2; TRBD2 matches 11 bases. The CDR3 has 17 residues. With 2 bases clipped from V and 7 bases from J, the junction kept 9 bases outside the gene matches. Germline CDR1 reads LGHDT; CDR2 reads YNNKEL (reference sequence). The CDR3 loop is CASSQPYSGRGNGELFF. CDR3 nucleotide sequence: TGTGCCAGCAGCCAACCCTATAGCGGGAGGGGAAACGGGGAGCTGTTTTTT.

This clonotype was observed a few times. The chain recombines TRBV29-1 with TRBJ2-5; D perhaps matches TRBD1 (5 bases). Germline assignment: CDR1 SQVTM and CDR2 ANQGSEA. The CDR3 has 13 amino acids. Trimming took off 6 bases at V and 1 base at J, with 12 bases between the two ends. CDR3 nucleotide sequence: TGCAGCGTCCGAACAGGCCCCCAAGAGACCCAGTACTTC. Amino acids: CSVRTGPQETQYF. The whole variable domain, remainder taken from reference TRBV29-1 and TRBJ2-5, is SAVISQKPSRDICQRGTSLTIQCQVDSQVTMMFWYRQQPGQSLTLIATANQGSEATYESGFVIDKFPISRPNLTFSTLTVSNMSPEDSSIYLCSVRTGPQETQYFGPGTRLLVL.

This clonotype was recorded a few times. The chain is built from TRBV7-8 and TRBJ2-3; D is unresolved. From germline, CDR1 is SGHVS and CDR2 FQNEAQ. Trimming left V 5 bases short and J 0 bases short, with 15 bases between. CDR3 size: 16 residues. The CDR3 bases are TGTGCCAGCAGCCTTTGGTTAGGTGCGAGCACAGATACGCAGTATTTT. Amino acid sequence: CASSLWLGASTDTQYF.

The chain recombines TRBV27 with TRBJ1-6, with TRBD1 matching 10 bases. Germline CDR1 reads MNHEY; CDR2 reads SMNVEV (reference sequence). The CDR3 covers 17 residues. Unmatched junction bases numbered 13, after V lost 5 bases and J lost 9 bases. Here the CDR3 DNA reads TGTGCCAGCAGTCCCCAACGGACAGGGGGAGGAGGTTCACCCCTCCACTTT. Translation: CASSPQRTGGGGSPLHF.

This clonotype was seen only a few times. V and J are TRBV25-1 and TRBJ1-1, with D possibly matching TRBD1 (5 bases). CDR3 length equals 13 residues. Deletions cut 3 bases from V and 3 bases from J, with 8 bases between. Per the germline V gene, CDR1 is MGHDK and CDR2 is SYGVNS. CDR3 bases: TGTGCCAGCAGTGAGGGGGGGGACACTGAAGCTTTCTTT. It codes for CASSEGGDTEAFF.

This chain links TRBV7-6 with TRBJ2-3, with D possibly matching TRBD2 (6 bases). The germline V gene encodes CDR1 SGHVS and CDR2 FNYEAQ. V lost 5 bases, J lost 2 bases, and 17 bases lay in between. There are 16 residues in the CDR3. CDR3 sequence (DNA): TGTGCCAGCAGCGCCCTGACGGGAGCGACCACAGATACGCAGTATTTT. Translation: CASSALTGATTDTQYF.

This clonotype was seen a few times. The chain's CDR3 is CASSYRRSGRAYNEQFF. The CDR3 bases are TGTGCCAGCAGTTACAGGAGGAGCGGGAGGGCATACAATGAGCAGTTCTTC. The chain joins TRBV6-5 to TRBJ2-1; 10 bases are a match to TRBD2. Germline trimming cut 2 bases from V and 4 bases from J; bases unmatched to any gene: 8. The CDR3 sequence is 17 residues long. Germline values: CDR1 MNHEY, CDR2 SVGAGI.

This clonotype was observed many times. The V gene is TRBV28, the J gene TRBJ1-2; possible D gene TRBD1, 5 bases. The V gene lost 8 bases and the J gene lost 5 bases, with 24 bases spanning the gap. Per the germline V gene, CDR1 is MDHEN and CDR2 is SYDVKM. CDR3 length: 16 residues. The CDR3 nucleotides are TGTGCCAGCGCAATCCCAACTCGGGGGTCGACTTATGGCTACACCTTC. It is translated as CASAIPTRGSTYGYTF.

In DNA, the CDR3 is TGCAGTGCTAGAGATGGCGGGAGGATAGCAGATACGCAGTATTTT. As protein: CSARDGGRIADTQYF. This chain connects TRBV20-1 to TRBJ2-3; TRBD2 aligns across 8 bases. The CDR3 consists of 15 residues. Per the germline V gene, CDR1 is DFQATT and CDR2 is SNEGSKA (reference sequence). V gave up 0 bases and J gave up 4 bases; unmatched junction bases: 6.

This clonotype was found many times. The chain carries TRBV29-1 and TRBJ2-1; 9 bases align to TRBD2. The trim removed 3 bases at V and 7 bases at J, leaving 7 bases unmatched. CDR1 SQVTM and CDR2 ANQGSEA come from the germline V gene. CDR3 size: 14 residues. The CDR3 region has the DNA TGCAGCGTTGATGTAGCGGGAGTACCAAATGAGCAGTTCTTC. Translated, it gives CSVDVAGVPNEQFF.

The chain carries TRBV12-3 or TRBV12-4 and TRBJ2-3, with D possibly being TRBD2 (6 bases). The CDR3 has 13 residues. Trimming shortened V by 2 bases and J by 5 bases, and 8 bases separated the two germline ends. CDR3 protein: CASSLWGVDTQYF. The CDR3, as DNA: TGTGCCAGCAGTTTATGGGGGGTAGATACGCAGTATTTT.

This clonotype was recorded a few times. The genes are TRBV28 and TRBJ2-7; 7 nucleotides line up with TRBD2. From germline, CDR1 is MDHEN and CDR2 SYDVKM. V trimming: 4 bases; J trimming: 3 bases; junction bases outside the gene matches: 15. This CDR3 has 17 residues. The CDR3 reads CASSSRRTSLNLYEQYF. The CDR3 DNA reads TGTGCCAGCAGTTCGAGACGGACTAGTCTGAACCTCTACGAGCAGTACTTC.

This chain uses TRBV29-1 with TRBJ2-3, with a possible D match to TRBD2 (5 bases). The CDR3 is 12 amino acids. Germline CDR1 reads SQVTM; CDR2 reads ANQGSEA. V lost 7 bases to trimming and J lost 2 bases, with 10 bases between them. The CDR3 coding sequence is TGCAGCGCCGAGGGCACCACAGATACGCAGTATTTT. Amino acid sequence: CSAEGTTDTQYF.